This T cell receptor beta chain was identified in a study of low-dose radiotherapy and immunotherapy resistance in tumors (dated by TCRdb to between 2022 and 2023). In terms of the full investigation: Cohort 1 received 0.5 Gy per fraction every 2 weeks, with a prescribed total PTV dose of 6.5 Gy. Patients were given nivolumab as a 240 mg flat dose every two weeks and ipilimumab at 1 mg/kg every six weeks, with both drugs delivered intravenously. Intravenous cyclophosphamide at 200 mg/m2 was administered every two weeks, one day ahead of each radiation and immunotherapy administration. Cohort 2 received 1 Gy per fraction every two weeks, with a total of 13 Gy over 26 weeks. Eight patients were included in the translational analysis: three from the first dose cohort and the first five from the second dose cohort. Patients took aspirin 300 mg orally once daily for four cycles, starting on cycle 1 day 1. Trial participants were not randomized into treatment groups.

First-strand cDNA was synthesized using Superscript III and a set of TRAV- and TRBV-specific primers, so that both TCRalpha and TCRbeta chains were covered. TCRs were amplified for about 19 PCR cycles with Phusion, using a constant-region primer paired with the adapter attached to the V primers. Amplification of the isolated mRNA was done with the MessageAmp II aRNA Amplification Kit, which involved a roughly 17-hour in vitro transcription at 37 degrees C. mRNA for TCR sequencing was isolated with the Dynabeads mRNA DIRECT Purification Kit. Indexed Illumina adapters were added in a second roughly 25-cycle Phusion PCR, and the resulting products were purified with AMPure XP beads. From the authors' description of their analysis: Using custom Perl scripts, TCR sequences that encoded the same protein were pooled, out-of-frame sequences were dropped, and the abundance of each clonotype was calculated. TCR sequences supported by only a single read were excluded from analysis. Repertoire metrics included Shannon entropy, Gini index, clonality, richness, and frequency of TCRs shared between repertoires. The raw public data were reprocessed by TCRdb itself: fastp quality trimming at Q25, MiXCR clonotype calling, in-frame beta chains only. A single entry per CDR3 protein holds the most common genes and DNA from its merged rows. The V and J calls follow TCRdb's processing rather than the paper's. The sample data list some 16,000 distinct CDR3 sequences, and 70% of these were observed just once. The leading ten clones occupy approximately 5.4% of the sample.

Donors were enrolled in RACIN, a single-arm phase I dose-escalation trial in which nivolumab, ipilimumab, aspirin, low-dose cyclophosphamide and low-dose radiotherapy were combined. To be eligible, a patient needed to have an advanced solid tumor that was TIL-negative. Reading from cysteine to phenylalanine, the CDR3 counts 16 amino acids. Only CDR3 DNA is held: 48 bases, read in frame from base 1. V loses 4 bases of germline sequence and J loses 0 bases, and the interval between the two ends is 13 bases. CDR1 SGHTA and CDR2 FQGNSA were looked up in the germline V gene. This clonotype was counted between two and nine times. It lacks a known antigen. No base qualities exist here, and no much larger clone lies one base off it.

This clonotype was obtained from a human donor with advanced metastatic prostate, ovarian, gallbladder or colorectal cancer (not recorded which). This table probably holds off-target reads from a library built for another chain. Recombination joined TRBV7-2 with TRBJ1-3; the D gene assignment is ambiguous. The CDR3 amino acid sequence is: CASSSPPTPSGNTIYF. The sequenced DNA: TGTGCCAGCAGCTCTCCCCCGACACCCTCTGGAAACACCATATATTTT.